Listed below are T cell receptor beta chains from one sample, sequenced in a study of glioma-infiltrating T cells after dendritic cell vaccination. Assay used: immunoSEQ multiplex PCR; TCRdb lists only in-frame clones, some missing. This sample has about 82,000 clones, with over 80% found just once. This material consisted of blood, taken after dendritic cell vaccination. These receptors came from a human donor with glioblastoma. CDR3s include the opening cysteine and the closing phenylalanine or tryptophan. Each record gives: J gene, V gene, D gene, CDR3 DNA, CDR3 protein. The D gene is left open where the match is weak.

TRBJ1-1	TRBV27	TRBD1	TGTGCCAGCAGTTCGGGACAGGCGCGGAACACTGAAGCTTTCTTT	CASSSGQARNTEAFF
TRBJ1-2	TRBV5-1	NA	TGCGCCAGCAGCCTGGACGGGAACGGCTACACCTTC	CASSLDGNGYTF
TRBJ2-1	TRBV29-1	TRBD2	TGCAGCGTTAACCGAGCGGGGAATGAGCAGTTCTTC	CSVNRAGNEQFF
TRBJ2-5	TRBV19	TRBD2	TGTGCCAGTACCGGGACTAGCGGGGCTGGAGAGACCCAGTACTTC	CASTGTSGAGETQYF
TRBJ2-2	TRBV19	TRBD1	TGTGCCAGTAGCCCCCTGGGACAGGGGGGAACCGGGGAGCTGTTTTTT	CASSPLGQGGTGELFF
TRBJ2-7	TRBV2	TRBD1	TGTGCCAGCACCGTACCCGGGACAGGGCTCGAGCAGTACTTC	CASTVPGTGLEQYF
TRBJ2-2	TRBV7-9	TRBD2	TGTGCCAGCAGCTTAGGACTAGCGGGGAACACCGGGGAGCTGTTTTTT	CASSLGLAGNTGELFF
TRBJ2-5	TRBV6-5	NA	TGTGCCAGTCAGTCAGGGTACGAACAAGAGACCCAGTACTTC	CASQSGYEQETQYF
TRBJ1-5	TRBV28	NA	TGTGCCATTTTGAGAGGGACTAGGGGTAATCAGCCCCAGCATTTT	CAILRGTRGNQPQHF
TRBJ2-3	TRBV5-6	TRBD2	TGTGCCAGCAGCTCCGGACTAGCTAGCACAGATACGCAGTATTTT	CASSSGLASTDTQYF
TRBJ2-5	TRBV6-6	NA	TGTGCCAGCAGTTACCTATCCTTACAAGAGACCCAGTACTTC	CASSYLSLQETQYF
TRBJ1-1	TRBV6-1	NA	TGTGCCAGCAGTGGGGGGGATGGGGGGACGGGGAACACTGAAGCTTTCTTT	CASSGGDGGTGNTEAFF
TRBJ1-1	TRBV4-3	NA	TGCGCCAGCAGCCAGGCACAGATGGACACTGAAGCTTTCTTT	CASSQAQMDTEAFF
TRBJ1-2	TRBV5-4	TRBD1	TGTGCCAGCAGCTTAGACCGGGACAGGGAAAATGGCTACACCTTC	CASSLDRDRENGYTF
TRBJ1-1	TRBV6-1	NA	TGTGCCAGCAGTGACCGGACAGTCTACACTGAAGCTTTCTTT	CASSDRTVYTEAFF
TRBJ1-4	TRBV10-1	TRBD1	TGCGCCAGCAGAAGAAGAGACTGGGACAGGGGGTTTGAAAAACTGTTTTTT	CASRRRDWDRGFEKLFF
TRBJ2-3	TRBV2	TRBD1	TGTGCCAGCAGTGAAGACAGGGGGCGCGAAGATACGCAGTATTTT	CASSEDRGREDTQYF
TRBJ2-7	TRBV5-1	TRBD1	TGCGCCAGCAGCTTCCGGGACAGGGGGCTCGACGAGCAGTACTTC	CASSFRDRGLDEQYF
TRBJ1-6	TRBV5-1	NA	TGCGCCAGCAGCTTGGCAGGGGACGATTCACCCCTCCACTTT	CASSLAGDDSPLHF
TRBJ2-1	TRBV19	NA	TGTGCCAGTAGTCCCCCAACCCTTCTCGGACATACCTCCTACAATGAGCAGTTCTTC	CASSPPTLLGHTSYNEQFF
TRBJ1-2	TRBV18	NA	TGTGCCAGCTCCCAGGGGACTAACTATGGCTACACCTTC	CASSQGTNYGYTF
TRBJ1-5	TRBV2	NA	TGTGCCAGCAGTGATGGCGGGGTCCAGCCCCAGCATTTT	CASSDGGVQPQHF
TRBJ1-1	TRBV2	NA	TGTGCCAGCAGTGAAGCGGACCGGGGGGCTTTCTTT	CASSEADRGAFF